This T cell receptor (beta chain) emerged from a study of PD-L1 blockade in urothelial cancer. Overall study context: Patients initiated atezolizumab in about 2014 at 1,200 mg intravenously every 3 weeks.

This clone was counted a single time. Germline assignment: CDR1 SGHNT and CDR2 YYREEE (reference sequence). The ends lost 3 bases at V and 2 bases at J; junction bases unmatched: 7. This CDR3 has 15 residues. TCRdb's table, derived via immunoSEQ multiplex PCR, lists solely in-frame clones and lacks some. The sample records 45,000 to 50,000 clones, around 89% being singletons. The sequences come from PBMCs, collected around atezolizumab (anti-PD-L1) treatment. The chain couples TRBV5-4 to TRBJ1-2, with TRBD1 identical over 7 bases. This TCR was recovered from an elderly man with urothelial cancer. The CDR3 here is CASSSQVTGNYGYTF. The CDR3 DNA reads TGTGCCAGCAGCTCCCAAGTGACAGGGAACTATGGCTACACCTTC.